These 9 T cell receptor beta chains share one sample of origin, sequenced in a study of OX40 agonist ivuxolimab in advanced cancers. The data were produced by immunoSEQ multiplex PCR, yet TCRdb's version contains in-frame clones alone and is incomplete. The sample carries tens of thousands of clones, around 89% recorded once. The sample here was CD4+ or CD8+ T cells sorted from blood, taken in a trial of the OX40 agonist ivuxolimab. The receptors derive from an adult with an advanced solid tumor such as melanoma, head and neck, liver or kidney cancer.

This sequence joins TRBV4-1 and TRBJ2-5, with unresolved D. The end of the DNA aligns better with TRBJ2-7, so the J call may be wrong. This CDR3 spans 15 amino acids. Germline V CDR1 and CDR2: MGHRA, YSYEKL. CDR3 in amino acids: CASSQEHVWPNEQYF. CDR3 nucleotides: TGCGCCAGCAGCCAAGAGCACGTTTGGCCCAACGAGCAGTACTTC.

The chain couples TRBV9 to TRBJ2-3; 7 bases align to TRBD2. The CDR3 is 19 amino acids. From germline, CDR1 is SGDLS and CDR2 YYNGEE. The V gene end was trimmed by 4 bases and the J gene end by 2 bases; junction bases not matched to a gene: 19. CDR3 in amino acids: CASSFSSTSSGTHTDTQYF. The CDR3 region has the DNA TGTGCCAGCAGCTTCTCTTCGACCTCTAGCGGCACCCACACAGATACGCAGTATTTT.

The chain is built from TRBV14 and TRBJ2-7; D remains unclear. V was shortened by 1 base and J by 1 base, with 8 bases between the two germline ends. The CDR3 is 14 residues long. The germline CDR1 and CDR2 sequences are SGHDN and FVKESK. For the CDR3, the DNA is TGTGCCAGCAGCCAAGTTCCCCTTTCCTACGAGCAGTACTTC. It yields the protein CASSQVPLSYEQYF.

The gene calls are TRBV4-2 and TRBJ2-1; TRBD2 matches at 10 bases. The CDR3 totals 15 residues. V was clipped by 3 bases and J by 8 bases; unmatched bases: 7. Germline lookup yields CDR1 LGHNA and CDR2 YNFKEQ. The CDR3 DNA sequence: TGTGCCAGCAGCCAGTCGGCTAGCGGGAGTGATGAGCAGTTCTTC. This translates into CASSQSASGSDEQFF.

The chain employs TRBV11-3 and TRBJ2-1, with TRBD2 matching over 10 bases. There are 19 residues in the CDR3. V gave up 3 bases and J gave up 0 bases; unmatched junction bases: 11. The germline gives CDR1 SGHNT, CDR2 YENEEA. The DNA for the CDR3 is TGTGCCAGCAGCTTGAGCGGGAGGGCCTTTCGTTTCTCCTACAATGAGCAGTTCTTC. Amino acid sequence: CASSLSGRAFRFSYNEQFF.

The gene calls are TRBV29-1 and TRBJ2-5; 7 nucleotides match TRBD2. The J call may be faulty, since TRBJ2-7 better matches the DNA end. In germline, CDR1 is SQVTM, CDR2 ANQGSEA. The CDR3 runs to 15 residues. CDR3 amino acids: CSVEDLRGGEYEQYF. The CDR3 DNA follows: TGCAGCGTTGAAGATCTACGGGGAGGGGAATACGAGCAGTACTTC.

The chain links TRBV27 to TRBJ2-3; 8 bases map to TRBD1. There are 17 residues in the CDR3. V was pared by 5 bases and J by 2 bases, with 12 bases of the junction left unmatched. Germline V gene sequence: CDR1 MNHEY, CDR2 SMNVEV (reference sequence). CDR3 nucleotides: TGTGCCAGCAGTCTCATGACAGGGGAAGGTCACACAGATACGCAGTATTTT. Residues: CASSLMTGEGHTDTQYF.

J is TRBJ2-7 and V is TRBV27; D gene unclear. The CDR3 has 14 residues. Germline CDR1 is MNHEY and CDR2 is SMNVEV (reference sequence). V was trimmed by 3 bases and J by 3 bases, leaving 12 bases between them. The CDR3 DNA follows: TGTGCCAGCAGTTTTAGTGGGATAGACTACGAGCAGTACTTC. This codes for CASSFSGIDYEQYF.

J is TRBJ2-7 and V is TRBV6-5; tentative D call: TRBD1 (6 bases). CDR1 MNHEY and CDR2 SVGAGI come from the germline V gene. This CDR3 has 14 amino acids. Trimming removed 6 bases at V and 0 bases at J, with 12 bases between. The CDR3 region has the DNA TGTGCCAGCAGGCTTGACAGGAGCTCCTACGAGCAGTACTTC. Amino acid sequence: CASRLDRSSYEQYF.